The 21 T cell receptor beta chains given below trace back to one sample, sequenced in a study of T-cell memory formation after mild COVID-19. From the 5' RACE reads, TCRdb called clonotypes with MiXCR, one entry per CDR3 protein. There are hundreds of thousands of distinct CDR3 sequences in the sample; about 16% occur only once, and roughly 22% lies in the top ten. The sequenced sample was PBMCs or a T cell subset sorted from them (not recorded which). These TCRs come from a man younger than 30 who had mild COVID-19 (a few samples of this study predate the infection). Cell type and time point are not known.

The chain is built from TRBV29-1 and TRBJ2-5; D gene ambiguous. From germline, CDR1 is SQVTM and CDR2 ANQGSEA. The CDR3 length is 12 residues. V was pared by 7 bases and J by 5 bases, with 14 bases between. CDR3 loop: CSGDTSGETQYF. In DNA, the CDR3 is TGCAGCGGTGACACCTCCGGGGAGACCCAGTACTTC.

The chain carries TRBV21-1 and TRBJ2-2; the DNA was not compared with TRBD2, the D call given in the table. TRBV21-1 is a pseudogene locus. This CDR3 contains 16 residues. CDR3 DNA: TGTGCCAGCAGACTAGCGGGGGGGCGTCTCACCGGGGAGCTGTTTTTT. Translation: CASRLAGGRLTGELFF.

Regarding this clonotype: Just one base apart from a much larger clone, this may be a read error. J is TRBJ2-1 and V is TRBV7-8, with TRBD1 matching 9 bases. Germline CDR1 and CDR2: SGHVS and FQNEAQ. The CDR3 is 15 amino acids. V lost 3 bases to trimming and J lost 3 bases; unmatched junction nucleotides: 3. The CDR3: CASSLDRGYYNEQFF. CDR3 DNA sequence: TGTGCCAGCAGCTTGGACAGGGGCTACTACAATGAGCAGTTCTTC.

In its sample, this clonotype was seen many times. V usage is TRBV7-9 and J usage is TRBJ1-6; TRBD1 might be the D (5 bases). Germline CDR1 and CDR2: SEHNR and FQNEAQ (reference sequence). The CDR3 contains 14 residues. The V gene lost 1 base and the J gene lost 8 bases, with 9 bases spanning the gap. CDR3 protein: CASSLEDTDSPLHF. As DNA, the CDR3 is TGTGCCAGCAGCTTAGAGGACACGGATTCACCCCTCCACTTT. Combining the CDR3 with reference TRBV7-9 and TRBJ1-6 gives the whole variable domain DTGVSQNPRHKITKRGQNVTFRCDPISEHNRLYWYRQTLGQGPEFLTYFQNEAQLEKSRLLSDRFSAERPKGSFSTLEIQRTEQGDSAMYLCASSLEDTDSPLHFGNGTRLTVT.

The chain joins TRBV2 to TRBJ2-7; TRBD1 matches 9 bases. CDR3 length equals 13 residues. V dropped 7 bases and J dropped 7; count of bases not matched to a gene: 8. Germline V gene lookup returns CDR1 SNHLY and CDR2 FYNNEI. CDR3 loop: CASILQGAGEQYV. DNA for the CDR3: TGTGCCAGCATTCTACAGGGGGCCGGTGAGCAGTACGTC.

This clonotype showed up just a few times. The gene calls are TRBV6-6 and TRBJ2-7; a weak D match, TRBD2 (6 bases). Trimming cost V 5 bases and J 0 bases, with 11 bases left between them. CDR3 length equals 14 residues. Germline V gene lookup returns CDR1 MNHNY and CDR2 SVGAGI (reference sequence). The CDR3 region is CASSGLPSSYEQYV. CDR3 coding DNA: TGTGCCAGCAGTGGACTACCTAGCTCCTACGAGCAGTACGTC.

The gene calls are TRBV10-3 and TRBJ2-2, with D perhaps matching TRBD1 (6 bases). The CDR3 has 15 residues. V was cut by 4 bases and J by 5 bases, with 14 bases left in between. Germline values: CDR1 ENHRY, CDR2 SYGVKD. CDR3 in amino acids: CAISGTDRPTGELFF. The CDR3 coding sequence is TGTGCCATCAGTGGAACGGACAGACCAACCGGGGAGCTGTTTTTT.

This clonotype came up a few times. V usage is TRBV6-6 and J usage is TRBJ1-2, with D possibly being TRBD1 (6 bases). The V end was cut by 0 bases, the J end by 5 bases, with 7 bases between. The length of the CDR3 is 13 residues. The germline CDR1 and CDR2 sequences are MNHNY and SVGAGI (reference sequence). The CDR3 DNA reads TGTGCCAGCAGTTACTCAACAGGGTATGGCTACACCTTC. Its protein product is CASSYSTGYGYTF.

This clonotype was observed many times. CDR3 residues: CSARDNVGNGYTF. The CDR3 coding sequence is TGCAGTGCTAGAGATAACGTGGGGAATGGCTACACCTTC. The chain couples TRBV20-1 to TRBJ1-2; no clear D gene. The CDR3 is 13 amino acids. Germline V gene lookup returns CDR1 DFQATT and CDR2 SNEGSKA (reference sequence). With 0 bases removed from V and 6 bases from J, the gap between germline ends came to 11 bases.

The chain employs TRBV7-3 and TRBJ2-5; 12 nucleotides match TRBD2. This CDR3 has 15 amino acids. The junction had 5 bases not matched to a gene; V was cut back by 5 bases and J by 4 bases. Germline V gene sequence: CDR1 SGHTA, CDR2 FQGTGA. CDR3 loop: CASSPSGGALETQYF. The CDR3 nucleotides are TGTGCCAGCAGCCCTAGCGGGGGGGCGTTAGAGACCCAGTACTTC.

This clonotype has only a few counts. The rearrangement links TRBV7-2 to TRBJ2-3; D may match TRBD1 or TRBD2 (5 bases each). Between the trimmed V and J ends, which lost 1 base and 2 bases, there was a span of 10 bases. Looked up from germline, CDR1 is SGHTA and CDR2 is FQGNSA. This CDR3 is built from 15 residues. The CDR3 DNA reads TGTGCCAGCAGCTTAGTGGGACCACACACAGATACGCAGTATTTT. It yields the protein CASSLVGPHTDTQYF.

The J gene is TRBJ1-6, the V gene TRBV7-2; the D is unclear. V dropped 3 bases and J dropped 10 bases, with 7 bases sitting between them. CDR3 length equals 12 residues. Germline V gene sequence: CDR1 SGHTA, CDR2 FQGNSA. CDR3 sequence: CASSFRMSPLHF. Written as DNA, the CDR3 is TGTGCCAGCAGCTTCAGGATGTCACCCCTCCACTTT.

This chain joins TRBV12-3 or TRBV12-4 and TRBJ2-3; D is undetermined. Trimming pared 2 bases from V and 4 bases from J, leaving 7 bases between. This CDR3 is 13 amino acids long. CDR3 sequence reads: CASSLRAPDTQYF. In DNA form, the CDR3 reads TGTGCCAGCAGTTTAAGAGCTCCAGATACGCAGTATTTT.

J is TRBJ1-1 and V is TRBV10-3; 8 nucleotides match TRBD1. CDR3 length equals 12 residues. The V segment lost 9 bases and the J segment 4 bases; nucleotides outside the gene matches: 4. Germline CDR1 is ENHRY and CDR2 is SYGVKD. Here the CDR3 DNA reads TGTGCCATGGCAGGACAGGGCACTGAAGCTTTCTTT. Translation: CAMAGQGTEAFF.

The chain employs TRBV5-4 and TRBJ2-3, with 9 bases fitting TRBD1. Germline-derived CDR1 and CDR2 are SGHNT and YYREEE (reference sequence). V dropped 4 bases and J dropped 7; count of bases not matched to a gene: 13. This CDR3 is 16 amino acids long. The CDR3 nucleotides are TGTGCCAGCAGCCCCCCCCGGACAGGGGTGGTGAATACGCAGTATTTT. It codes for CASSPPRTGVVNTQYF.

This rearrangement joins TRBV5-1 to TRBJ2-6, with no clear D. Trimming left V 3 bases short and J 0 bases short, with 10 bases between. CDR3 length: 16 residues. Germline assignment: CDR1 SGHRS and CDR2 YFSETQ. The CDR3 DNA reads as TGCGCCAGCAGCTCTGACGCCAGCTCTGGGGCCAACGTCCTGACTTTC. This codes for CASSSDASSGANVLTF. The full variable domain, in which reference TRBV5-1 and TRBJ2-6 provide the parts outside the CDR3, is KAGVTQTPRYLIKTRGQQVTLSCSPISGHRSVSWYQQTPGQGLQFLFEYFSETQRNKGNFPGRFSGRQFSNSRSEMNVSTLELGDSALYLCASSSDASSGANVLTFGAGSRLTVL.

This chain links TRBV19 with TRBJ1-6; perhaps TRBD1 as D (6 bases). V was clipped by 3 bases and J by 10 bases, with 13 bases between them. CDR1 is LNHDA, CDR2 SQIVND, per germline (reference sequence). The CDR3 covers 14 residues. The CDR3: CASSIDRRGSPLHF. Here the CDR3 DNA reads TGTGCCAGTAGTATCGATAGAAGGGGGTCACCCCTCCACTTT.

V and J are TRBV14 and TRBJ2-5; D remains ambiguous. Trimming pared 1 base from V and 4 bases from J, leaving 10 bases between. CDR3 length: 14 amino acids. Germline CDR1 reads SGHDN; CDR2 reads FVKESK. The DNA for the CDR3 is TGTGCCAGCAGCCAAGGTTACCCCGGAGAGACCCAGTACTTC. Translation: CASSQGYPGETQYF.

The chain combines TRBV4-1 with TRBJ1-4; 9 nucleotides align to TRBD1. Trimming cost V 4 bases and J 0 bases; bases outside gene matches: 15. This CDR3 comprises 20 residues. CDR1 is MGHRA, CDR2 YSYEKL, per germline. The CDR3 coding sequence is TGCGCCAGCAGCCGGACAGGGGACGCGATGGCATTTGCAACTAATGAAAAACTGTTTTTT. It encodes CASSRTGDAMAFATNEKLFF.

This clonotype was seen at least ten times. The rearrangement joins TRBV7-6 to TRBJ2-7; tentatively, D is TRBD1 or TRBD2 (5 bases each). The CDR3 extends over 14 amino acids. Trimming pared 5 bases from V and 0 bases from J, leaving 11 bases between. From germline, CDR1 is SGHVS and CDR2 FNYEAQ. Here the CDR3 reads CASSPGPSSYEQYV. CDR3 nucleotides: TGTGCCAGCAGCCCGGGACCGAGCTCCTACGAGCAGTACGTC.

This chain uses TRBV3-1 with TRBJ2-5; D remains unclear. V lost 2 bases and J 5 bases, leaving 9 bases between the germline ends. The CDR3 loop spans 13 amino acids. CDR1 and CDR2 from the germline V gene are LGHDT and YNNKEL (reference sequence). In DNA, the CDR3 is TGTGCCAGCAGCCAAAGCCCGCGGGAGACCCAGTACTTC. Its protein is CASSQSPRETQYF.